This T cell receptor beta chain was captured by sequencing in a study of T cells in Graves' hyperthyroidism and ophthalmopathy. The CDR3 has 18 residues. Between the trimmed V and J ends, which lost 8 bases and 1 base, there was a span of 21 bases. Germline CDR1 MNHEY, CDR2 SVGEGT. The TCR beta CDR3 regions underwent amplification using RNA transcripts as the source. TCR CDR3 underwent first-round RT-PCR with the HTBI primer set. One entry per CDR3 protein, called by TCRdb with MiXCR from the multiplex PCR reads. The sample lists 640,000 or so distinct CDR3 sequences, about 14% occurring once. Based on clinical symptoms, serum thyroxine and TRAb, thyroid ultrasound and orbital computed tomography, diagnoses were reached.

Sequencing was performed on blood. The V call is TRBV6-2 or TRBV6-3, the J call TRBJ2-6, with D possibly TRBD2 on 7 matching bases. The TCR originated in a woman aged 40 to 49 with Graves' ophthalmopathy. The CDR3 is CASRGARRGVSGANVLTF. The CDR3, as DNA: TGTGCCAGCCGGGGGGCCCGTCGGGGGGTGTCTGGGGCCAACGTCCTGACTTTC.